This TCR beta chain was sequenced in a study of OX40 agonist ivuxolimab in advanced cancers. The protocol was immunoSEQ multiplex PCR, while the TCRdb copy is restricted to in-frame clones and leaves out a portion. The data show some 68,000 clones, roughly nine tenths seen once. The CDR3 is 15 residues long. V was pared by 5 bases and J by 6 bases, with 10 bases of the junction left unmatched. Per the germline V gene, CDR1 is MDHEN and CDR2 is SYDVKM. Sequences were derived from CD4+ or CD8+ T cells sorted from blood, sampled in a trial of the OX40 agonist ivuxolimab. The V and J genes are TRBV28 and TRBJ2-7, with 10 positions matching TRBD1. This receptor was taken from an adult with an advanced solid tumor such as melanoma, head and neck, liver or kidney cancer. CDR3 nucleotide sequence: TGTGCCAGCAGTCCACCCGGGACAGGGGTGGGCGAGCAGTACTTC. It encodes CASSPPGTGVGEQYF.